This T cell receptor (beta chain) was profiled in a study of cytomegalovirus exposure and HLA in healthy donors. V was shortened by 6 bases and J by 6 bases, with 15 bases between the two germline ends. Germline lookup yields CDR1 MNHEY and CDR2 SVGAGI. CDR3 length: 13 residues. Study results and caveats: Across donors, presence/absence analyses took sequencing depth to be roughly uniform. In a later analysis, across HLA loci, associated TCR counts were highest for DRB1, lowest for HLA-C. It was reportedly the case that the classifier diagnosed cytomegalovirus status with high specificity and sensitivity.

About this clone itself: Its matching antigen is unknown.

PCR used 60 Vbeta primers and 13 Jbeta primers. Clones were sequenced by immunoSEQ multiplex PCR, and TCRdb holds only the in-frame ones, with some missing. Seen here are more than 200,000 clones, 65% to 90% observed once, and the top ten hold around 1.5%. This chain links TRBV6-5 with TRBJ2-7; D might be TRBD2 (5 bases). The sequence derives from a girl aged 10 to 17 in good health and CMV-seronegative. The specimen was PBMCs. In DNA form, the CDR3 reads TGTGCCAGCAGCCGTTATAGGGCGGGCGAGCAGTACTTC. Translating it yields CASSRYRAGEQYF.